The rows below give T cell receptor beta chains drawn from one sample of a study of a mutant IDH1 vaccine in newly diagnosed glioma. Using immunoSEQ multiplex PCR, the repertoire was profiled, and TCRdb retains in-frame clones only, with some absent. Of about 32,000 clones listed, around 77% are singletons. The antigens of these receptors remain unknown. The sequencing here drew on PBMCs, taken from a glioma patient whose treatment included an IDH1 peptide vaccine. The receptors shown here come from a man between 40 and 49 years old with glioma. Some clones in this sample may be carry-over from other donors' samples. CDR3s include the opening cysteine and the closing phenylalanine or tryptophan. The order of the fields is J gene, CDR3 length, V gene, clone size, D gene, CDR3 DNA, CDR3 protein. D genes are given only for firm matches. The size of a clone is reported for some rows only, either as once, few or many, or as a class for expanded clones.

>TRBJ2-2|17|TRBV15|NA|NA
TGTGCCACCAGCAGAGATTATGGACAGACGAACACCGGGGAGCTGTTTTTT
CATSRDYGQTNTGELFF
>TRBJ1-2|13|TRBV10-2|NA|NA
TGCGCCAGCAAGAGAGGGCTTAACTATGGCTACACCTTC
CASKRGLNYGYTF
>TRBJ1-2|15|TRBV4-2|NA|NA
TGTGCCAGCAGCCAAGGCCCTCAGGGTAACTATGGCTACACCTTC
CASSQGPQGNYGYTF
>TRBJ1-6|14|TRBV30|medium-sized|TRBD1
TGTGCCTGGAGTGCGGGACAGGATAATTCACCCCTCCACTTT
CAWSAGQDNSPLHF
>TRBJ1-1|14|TRBV30|NA|NA
TGTGCCTGGAGTAGAAGGGGCGCGAACACTGAAGCTTTCTTT
CAWSRRGANTEAFF
>TRBJ2-7|15|TRBV25-1|NA|TRBD2
TGTGCCAGCAGTGAATTGGGCGGGGGGCGCTACGAGCAGTACTTC
CASSELGGGRYEQYF
>TRBJ2-3|17|TRBV29-1|NA|TRBD2
TGCAGCGTAGAGCCCCTAGCGGGGGTTTTAGGCAGGGATACGCAGTATTTT
CSVEPLAGVLGRDTQYF
>TRBJ2-2|15|TRBV11-2|once|NA
TGTGCCAGCAGCTTAGACAGCCAGAACACCGGGGAGCTGTTTTTT
CASSLDSQNTGELFF
>TRBJ2-1|15|TRBV1|NA|NA
TGCACCAGCAGCCAAGCCGGACTACCCTACAATGAGCAGTTCTTC
CTSSQAGLPYNEQFF
>TRBJ1-1|14|TRBV5-6|medium-sized|NA
TGTGCCAGCAGCTTGTTGTCCATGAACACTGAAGCTTTCTTT
CASSLLSMNTEAFF
>TRBJ2-1|13|TRBV6-1|NA|NA
TGTGCCAGCAGAAAGACAGAATACAATGAGCAGTTCTTC
CASRKTEYNEQFF
>TRBJ1-1|16|TRBV6-1|NA|NA
TGTGCCAGCAGTGACCCTCCGAGTTGGATGAACACTGAAGCTTTCTTT
CASSDPPSWMNTEAFF
>TRBJ2-7|13|TRBV4-1|NA|NA
TGCGCCAGCAGCCCTACAGTCCGCCCCGAGCAGTACTTC
CASSPTVRPEQYF
>TRBJ1-6|14|TRBV5-6|NA|NA
TGTGCCAGCAGCCTCGGACGGCCCAATTCACCCCTCCACTTT
CASSLGRPNSPLHF
>TRBJ2-7|15|TRBV9|NA|TRBD2
TGTGCCAGCAGCGTAGGGACTAGCGGGGACTACGAGCAGTACTTC
CASSVGTSGDYEQYF
>TRBJ1-1|14|TRBV28|NA|TRBD1
TGTGCCAGCCGACCGGGACAGGGTAGCACTGAAGCTTTCTTT
CASRPGQGSTEAFF
>TRBJ2-2|15|TRBV14|NA|TRBD1
TGTGCCAGCAGCCAAGTAGGGGGCCACTCCGGGGAGCTGTTTTTT
CASSQVGGHSGELFF
>TRBJ2-7|15|TRBV27|NA|NA
TGTGCCAGCAGTTTCCTTGGGCAGGGTTCCTACGAGCAGTACTTC
CASSFLGQGSYEQYF
>TRBJ1-1|12|TRBV4-1|NA|NA
TGCGCCAGCAGCCAGGGGGACCGACAAGCTTTCTTT
CASSQGDRQAFF
>TRBJ2-5|13|TRBV30|NA|NA
TGTGCCTGGAGCCGGGACTGGGGAGAGACCCAGTACTTC
CAWSRDWGETQYF
>TRBJ1-6|17|TRBV4-1|few|NA
TGCGCCAGCAGCCAGGACGGGACGAATGGCTATAATTCACCCCTCCACTTT
CASSQDGTNGYNSPLHF
>TRBJ2-1|14|TRBV27|NA|NA
TGTGCCAGCACTCGGGGGGCGCGCTACAATGAGCAGTTCTTC
CASTRGARYNEQFF
>TRBJ2-5|13|TRBV18|NA|NA
TGTGCCAGCTCACCGGGCAGACAAGAGACCCAGTACTTC
CASSPGRQETQYF
>TRBJ1-3|11|TRBV9|NA|NA
TGTGCCAGCTCGCAGGGAAACACCATATATTTT
CASSQGNTIYF
>TRBJ2-2|15|TRBV15|once|TRBD1
TGTGCCACCACTGGGAGGACAGGGGCTACCGGGGAGCTGTTTTTT
CATTGRTGATGELFF
>TRBJ2-1|16|TRBV27|once|TRBD1
TGTGCCAGCAGTTTCCGTGGACAGGGGTGGTACAATGAGCAGTTCTTC
CASSFRGQGWYNEQFF
>TRBJ1-6|13|TRBV30|NA|NA
TGTGCCTGGAGTATCCAGGGCGGCTCACCCCTCCACTTT
CAWSIQGGSPLHF
>TRBJ2-2|16|TRBV7-2|NA|NA
TGTGCCAGCCCAAACCGCGTGGGGGCGGGCACCGGGGAGCTGTTTTTT
CASPNRVGAGTGELFF
>TRBJ1-2|14|TRBV7-9|NA|NA
TGTGCCAGCAGTGAGGAGGGGGTGGGGATTGGCTACACCTTC
CASSEEGVGIGYTF
>TRBJ1-5|14|TRBV5-6|NA|NA
TGTGCCAGCAGTTTTCAGGGTTGGGCTCAGCCCCAGCATTTT
CASSFQGWAQPQHF
>TRBJ2-2|14|TRBV18|NA|NA
TGTGCCAGCTCATCCACTGAAGTTACCGGGGAGCTGTTTTTT
CASSSTEVTGELFF
>TRBJ2-7|13|TRBV11-2|NA|NA
TGTGCCAGCAGCCGCAGGGGTTTCTACGAGCAGTACTTC
CASSRRGFYEQYF
>TRBJ1-5|16|TRBV27|NA|TRBD1
TGTGCCAGCAGTTTATCGGGACAGGGATACAATCAGCCCCAGCATTTT
CASSLSGQGYNQPQHF
>TRBJ2-1|14|TRBV6-5|NA|TRBD1
TGTGCCAGCAGCCGGGACAGGGAGAACAATGAGCAGTTCTTC
CASSRDRENNEQFF
>TRBJ2-3|17|TRBV18|NA|TRBD2
TGTGCCAGCTCACCCCCTACTAGCGGGGAGGGAGGAGCCACGCAGTATTTT
CASSPPTSGEGGATQYF
>TRBJ2-3|18|TRBV5-1|few|TRBD2
TGCGCCAGCAGCCCGCCGGGACTAGCGGGTACTAGCACAGATACGCAGTATTTT
CASSPPGLAGTSTDTQYF
>TRBJ2-5|14|TRBV5-4|NA|TRBD1
TGTGCCAGCAGCTTGGCAGGGGGCGAAAAGACCCAGTACTTC
CASSLAGGEKTQYF
>TRBJ1-1|13|TRBV19|NA|NA
TGTGCCAGTAGTATGGCCTGGGGGACTGAAGCTTTCTTT
CASSMAWGTEAFF
>TRBJ2-7|14|TRBV18|NA|NA
TGTGCCAGCTCACAGGAAAAGGACAGCCGCGAGCAGTACTTC
CASSQEKDSREQYF
>TRBJ2-5|12|TRBV7-2|NA|NA
TGTGCCAGCAGCTTAGCGGGGGGGACCCAGTACTTC
CASSLAGGTQYF
>TRBJ1-1|15|TRBV7-9|NA|NA
TGTGCCAGCAGCTTAAGGGCCGGCTGGAACACTGAAGCTTTCTTT
CASSLRAGWNTEAFF
>TRBJ1-1|18|TRBV11-2|NA|NA
TGTGCCAGCAGCTTAGCGGCTCCCCCTGGACGGATTAACACTGAAGCTTTCTTT
CASSLAAPPGRINTEAFF
>TRBJ1-4|14|TRBV30|NA|NA
TGTGCCTGGAGTCTATCGGCGGGACTTAACAAACTGTTTTTT
CAWSLSAGLNKLFF
>TRBJ2-7|13|TRBV11-2|medium-sized|NA
TGTGCCAGCAGCTTAGATGGGCCCTACGAGCAGTACTTC
CASSLDGPYEQYF
>TRBJ1-4|18|TRBV25-1|NA|NA
TGTGCCAGCAGTGAAAAAGGGCCGTCACAAAACCTTAATGAAAAACTGTTTTTT
CASSEKGPSQNLNEKLFF
>TRBJ2-1|14|TRBV5-6|NA|NA
TGTGCCAGCATCGCGGCCCTCTCCTACAATGAGCAGTTCTTC
CASIAALSYNEQFF